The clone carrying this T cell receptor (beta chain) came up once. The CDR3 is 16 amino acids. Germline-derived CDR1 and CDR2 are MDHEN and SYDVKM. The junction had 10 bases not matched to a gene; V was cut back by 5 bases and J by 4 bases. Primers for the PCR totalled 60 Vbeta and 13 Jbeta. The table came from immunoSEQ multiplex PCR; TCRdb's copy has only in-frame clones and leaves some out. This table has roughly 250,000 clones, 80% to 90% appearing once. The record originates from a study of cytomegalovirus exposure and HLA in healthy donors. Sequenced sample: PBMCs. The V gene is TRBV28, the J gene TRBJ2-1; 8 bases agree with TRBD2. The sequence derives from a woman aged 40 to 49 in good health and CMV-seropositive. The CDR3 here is CASSTPERERYNEQFF. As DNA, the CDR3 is TGTGCCAGCAGTACCCCCGAGCGGGAGCGATACAATGAGCAGTTCTTC.